This is a list of T cell receptor beta chains from one sample in a study of shared clonotypes between healthy human individuals. Assay used: immunoSEQ multiplex PCR; TCRdb lists only in-frame clones, some missing. This table has around 1.1 million clones, around 78% appearing once. Input material: memory CD4+ T cells from PBMCs. Every receptor here comes from a man aged 18-30 years in good health. Some clones in this sample may be carry-over from other donors' samples. The CDR3 runs from the conserved cysteine through the conserved F or W. A D gene is named only where the DNA matches it firmly. Rows may omit the clone size; those that give it use once, few, many or a size class.

abundance	v_gene	j_gene	d_gene	CDR3nt	CDR3aa
.	TRBV6-5	TRBJ2-3	.	TGTGCCAGCAGTTACAGTACGGGGTACGCAGATACGCAGTATTTT	CASSYSTGYADTQYF
.	TRBV11-3	TRBJ2-1	.	TGTGCCAGCAGCTTGGAGAACAATGAGCAGTTCTTC	CASSLENNEQFF
.	TRBV9	TRBJ2-1	TRBD2	TGTGCCAGCAGCGGGGGATTAGCGGGAGTATACAATGAGCAGTTCTTC	CASSGGLAGVYNEQFF
.	TRBV30	TRBJ1-2	.	TGTGCCTGGAGTCCTGGGATGTATGGCTACACCTTC	CAWSPGMYGYTF
.	TRBV6-5	TRBJ2-2	TRBD1	TGTGCCAGCAGTGTAACAGGGGGCACCGGGGAGCTGTTTTTT	CASSVTGGTGELFF
.	TRBV4-1	TRBJ2-5	.	TGCGCCAGCAGCCAAGACCTGACTCCCGGCGCCCAGACCCAGTACTTC	CASSQDLTPGAQTQYF
.	TRBV27	TRBJ1-2	.	TGTGCCAGTGGGCGGCTTTATGGCTACACCTTC	CASGRLYGYTF
few	TRBV28	TRBJ1-2	TRBD1	TGTGCCAGCGAACAGGGGGCCTATGGCTACACCTTC	CASEQGAYGYTF
.	TRBV5-5	TRBJ2-1	TRBD2	TGTGCCAGCAGCTATGGACTAGCGGTTTCCTACAATGAGCAGTTCTTC	CASSYGLAVSYNEQFF
.	TRBV2	TRBJ2-3	.	TGTGCCAGCAGGCCCCCGGGACACCTATATACGCAGTATTTT	CASRPPGHLYTQYF
.	TRBV2	TRBJ2-3	TRBD1	TGTGCCAGCAATCCAGGGGGCGGACGGGGCACAGATACGCAGTATTTT	CASNPGGGRGTDTQYF
.	TRBV4-1	TRBJ1-4	.	TGCGCCAGCAGCCCCACCAGGGGCATACTTGAAAAACTGTTTTTT	CASSPTRGILEKLFF
few	TRBV4-3	TRBJ1-1	.	TGCGCCAGCAGCCAATCTAGGGGGGGCGGTGAAGCTTTCTTT	CASSQSRGGGEAFF
.	TRBV11-2	TRBJ1-5	.	TGTGCCAGCAGCTTATTAGGGAGCAATCAGCCCCAGCATTTT	CASSLLGSNQPQHF
few	TRBV5-4	TRBJ2-6	.	TGTGCCAGCAGCCACGCCTCTGGGGCCAACGTCCTGACTTTC	CASSHASGANVLTF
once	TRBV7-2	TRBJ1-4	.	TGTGCCAGCAGCTTAAATCGTTCGGGGCGGCTGTTTTTT	CASSLNRSGRLFF
.	TRBV7-2	TRBJ2-3	.	TGTGCTAGCCAGGCGGAGTTCACAGATACGCAGTATTTT	CASQAEFTDTQYF
.	TRBV29-1	TRBJ2-1	TRBD2	TGCAGCGTTGTGGGGCTAGCGGGAGGGCGGGATGAGCAGTTCTTC	CSVVGLAGGRDEQFF
.	TRBV4-3	TRBJ2-1	TRBD1	TGCGCCAGCAGCCAGCAGGACAGGGGAACTTACAATGAGCAGTTCTTC	CASSQQDRGTYNEQFF
.	TRBV4-2	TRBJ1-2	.	TGTGCCAGCAGCAGACAGGCCGAAGGGTTATATGGCTACACCTTC	CASSRQAEGLYGYTF
.	TRBV5-1	TRBJ2-1	TRBD1	TGCGCCAGCAGCTTGGTGGACAGGGATGAGCAGTTCTTC	CASSLVDRDEQFF
.	TRBV27	TRBJ2-7	.	TGTGCCAGCAGTTTTGCCAGGGCGGGCGAGCAGTACTTC	CASSFARAGEQYF